These 30 T cell receptor beta chains share one sample of origin, sequenced in a study of shared clonotypes between healthy human individuals. Only CD45RO-negative cells positively selected for CCR7 counted as naive CD8 cells, so terminally differentiated effector memory CD45RA+ cells were excluded. Profiled with immunoSEQ multiplex PCR; TCRdb holds only in-frame clones, not every one. The sample consists of just over 2,000,000 clones, about 95% of them appearing once. Sample: naive CD8+ T cells sorted from blood. All receptors come from a man younger than 30 in good health.

The chain employs TRBV5-4 and TRBJ2-7; D call uncertain. V gave up 1 base and J gave up 4 bases, with 12 bases separating them. Germline V gene lookup returns CDR1 SGHNT and CDR2 YYREEE (reference sequence). The CDR3 loop spans 14 amino acids. This CDR3 reads CASSLSTERYEQYF. CDR3 coding DNA: TGTGCCAGCAGCTTGTCCACCGAGAGATACGAGCAGTACTTC.

This CDR3 is CASSFPERGEAFF. In DNA, the CDR3 is TGTGCCAGCAGCTTCCCAGAACGGGGGGAAGCTTTCTTT. This chain connects TRBV11-2 to TRBJ1-1, with TRBD1 as a possible D gene (5 bases). The CDR3 covers 13 residues. The germline V and J ends were trimmed by 3 bases and 8 bases, with 13 bases remaining between them. Germline CDR1 SGHAT, CDR2 FQNNGV.

This rearrangement joins TRBV4-3 to TRBJ1-1; D remains ambiguous. Germline assignment: CDR1 LGHNA and CDR2 YSLEER. V shed 0 bases and J shed 5 bases, with 10 bases lying between them. This CDR3 is 14 amino acids long. Here the CDR3 DNA reads TGCGCCAGCAGCCAAGATCTATGGAGGACTGAAGCTTTCTTT. Protein product: CASSQDLWRTEAFF.

As to this clone: This sample includes further DNA sequences coding for the same CDR3. The rearrangement joins TRBV9 to TRBJ2-2; 11 nucleotides line up with TRBD2. Germline V gene lookup returns CDR1 SGDLS and CDR2 YYNGEE. With V trimmed by 0 bases and J by 1 base, 2 bases remained unmatched. The CDR3 is made up of 17 amino acids. The CDR3 spells CASSVELAGGNTGELFF. CDR3 coding DNA: TGTGCCAGCAGCGTAGAGCTAGCGGGAGGGAACACCGGGGAGCTGTTTTTT.

V and J are TRBV4-3 and TRBJ1-1, with TRBD1 matching over 7 bases. Trimming cost V 1 base and J 2 bases; bases outside gene matches: 4. This CDR3 comprises 15 residues. Germline values: CDR1 LGHNA, CDR2 YSLEER. CDR3 residues: CASSQGTGANTEAFF. The DNA for the CDR3 is TGCGCCAGCAGCCAAGGGACAGGAGCCAACACTGAAGCTTTCTTT.

With regard to this clone: Other DNA sequences from this sample encode an identical CDR3 as well. The chain links TRBV18 to TRBJ2-5; 7 bases match TRBD1. The junction had 2 bases not matched to a gene; V was cut back by 2 bases and J by 5 bases. Germline CDR1 and CDR2: KGHSH and LQKENI. The CDR3 runs 13 residues. The CDR3 DNA follows: TGTGCCAGCTCACCAACAGGGGTGGAGACCCAGTACTTC. It yields the protein CASSPTGVETQYF.

This clone appeared a single time. V usage is TRBV7-9 and J usage is TRBJ1-6; no clear D. Trimming took 6 bases from V and 7 from J, leaving 13 bases between them. This CDR3 has 14 amino acids. The germline V gene encodes CDR1 SEHNR and CDR2 FQNEAQ (reference sequence). DNA for the CDR3: TGTGCCAGCAGTCTGCCCAACCCGAATTCACCCCTCCACTTT. Translation: CASSLPNPNSPLHF.

The gene calls are TRBV9 and TRBJ1-2; a weak D match, TRBD1 (5 bases). CDR3 length: 14 residues. Deletions cut 0 bases from V and 5 bases from J, with 11 bases between. Per germline, CDR1 SGDLS and CDR2 YYNGEE. Written as DNA, the CDR3 is TGTGCCAGCAGCGTAGCGGGGGGAGTATATGGCTACACCTTC. Translation: CASSVAGGVYGYTF. Full variable domain (remainder filled in from reference TRBV9 and TRBJ1-2): DSGVTQTPKHLITATGQRVTLRCSPRSGDLSVYWYQQSLDQGLQFLIQYYNGEERAKGNILERFSAQQFPDLHSELNLSSLELGDSALYFCASSVAGGVYGYTFGSGTRLTVV.

Comment on this clone: The sample carries other DNA sequences with the same CDR3. This chain connects TRBV27 to TRBJ1-1; D gene ambiguous. CDR3 length: 14 amino acids. Deletions cut 2 bases from V and 1 base from J, with 8 bases between. Germline CDR1 is MNHEY and CDR2 is SMNVEV (reference sequence). The CDR3 reads CASSLGGENTEAFF. The CDR3 coding sequence is TGTGCCAGCAGTTTAGGCGGAGAGAACACTGAAGCTTTCTTT.

This rearrangement joins TRBV5-6 to TRBJ1-1; maybe TRBD1 (5 bases). The CDR3 runs 11 residues. V gave up 3 bases and J gave up 7 bases, with 7 bases separating them. Per germline, CDR1 SGHDT and CDR2 YYEEEE. The CDR3: CASSYGGEAFF. The CDR3 nucleotides are TGTGCCAGCAGCTATGGGGGTGAAGCTTTCTTT.

The chain links TRBV7-3 to TRBJ1-4; TRBD1 is a possible D gene (5 bases). V lost 2 bases to trimming and J lost 8 bases, with 6 bases between them. Germline V lookup: CDR1 SGHTA, CDR2 FQGTGA. The CDR3 length is 12 residues. The CDR3 sequence: CASSLRDEKLFF. The CDR3 DNA reads TGTGCCAGCAGCTTACGGGACGAAAAACTGTTTTTT.

This chain uses TRBV7-2 with TRBJ2-7; D gene unclear. The V gene lost 1 base and the J gene lost 2 bases, with 12 bases spanning the gap. The germline V gene has CDR1 SGHTA and CDR2 FQGNSA. The CDR3 runs 15 residues. In DNA, the CDR3 is TGTGCCAGCAGCTTAGAGACCCTCGGACCCTACGAGCAGTACTTC. It translates to CASSLETLGPYEQYF.

V and J are TRBV4-1 and TRBJ2-3, with TRBD2 identical over 12 bases. Germline lookup yields CDR1 MGHRA and CDR2 YSYEKL. The CDR3 runs 17 residues. Unmatched junction bases numbered 13, after V lost 6 bases and J lost 6 bases. The CDR3 DNA follows: TGCGCCAGCAGGACTAGCGGGGGATTTGGGAGTCGGGATACGCAGTATTTT. This codes for CASRTSGGFGSRDTQYF.

CDR3 DNA: TGCGCCAGCAGCCTTAGAGACAGGGGCTGGACCGGGGAGCTGTTTTTT. Its translation is CASSLRDRGWTGELFF. The chain employs TRBV4-1 and TRBJ2-2, with 8 nucleotides matching TRBD1. Unmatched junction bases numbered 9, after V lost 4 bases and J lost 5 bases. The CDR3 extends over 16 amino acids. Germline lookup yields CDR1 MGHRA and CDR2 YSYEKL.

The chain employs TRBV27 and TRBJ2-7, with D maybe TRBD2 (6 bases). The V end lost 7 bases, the J end lost 0 bases, and 16 bases lay between the germline ends. Germline-derived CDR1 and CDR2 are MNHEY and SMNVEV (reference sequence). The CDR3 sequence is 15 residues long. The CDR3 is CASIFIGGSSYEQYF. In nucleotides, the CDR3 is TGTGCCAGCATCTTTATCGGGGGTAGCTCCTACGAGCAGTACTTC.

J is TRBJ2-1 and V is TRBV2; 10 nucleotides align to TRBD2. With V trimmed by 3 bases and J by 7 bases, 6 bases remained unmatched. Germline CDR1 SNHLY, CDR2 FYNNEI. This CDR3 spans 15 amino acids. This CDR3 is CASSEDGTSENEQFF. The CDR3 nucleotides are TGTGCCAGCAGTGAGGACGGGACTAGCGAAAATGAGCAGTTCTTC. Based on the CDR3 plus reference TRBV2 and TRBJ2-1, the full variable domain is EPEVTQTPSHQVTQMGQEVILRCVPISNHLYFYWYRQILGQKVEFLVSFYNNEISEKSEIFDDQFSVERPDGSNFTLKIRSTKLEDSAMYFCASSEDGTSENEQFFGPGTRLTVL.

The CDR3, as DNA: TGTGCCACCGCGGACGGCCTTAATGAAAAACTGTTTTTT. It yields the protein CATADGLNEKLFF. The chain recombines TRBV6-6 with TRBJ1-4; D not resolved. Trimming stripped 10 bases from V and 4 bases from J, with 13 bases between. The CDR3 consists of 13 residues. Looked up from germline, CDR1 is MNHNY and CDR2 is SVGAGI (reference sequence).

This rearrangement joins TRBV30 to TRBJ2-1; 7 nucleotides agree with TRBD1. The V gene's germline CDR1 is GTSNPN and CDR2 SVGIG (reference sequence). The CDR3 totals 11 residues. CDR3 region: CSGQSYNEQFF. CDR3 coding DNA: TGTTCGGGACAGTCCTACAATGAGCAGTTCTTC.

This clone was observed many times. The chain links TRBV4-1 to TRBJ2-7; no clear D gene. Deletions cut 3 bases from V and 5 bases from J, with 14 bases between. The CDR3 has 14 residues. CDR1 is MGHRA and CDR2 is YSYEKL in the germline V gene. The CDR3 DNA is TGCGCCAGCAGCCATCCGGGCGACGTCCACGAGCAGTACTTC. This gives the protein CASSHPGDVHEQYF.

CDR3 nucleotide sequence: TGTGCCAGCAGCTTGGGACTAGTTGGCACAGATACGCAGTATTTT. As protein: CASSLGLVGTDTQYF. This chain joins TRBV5-4 and TRBJ2-3; TRBD2 is a possible D gene (6 bases). In germline, CDR1 is SGHNT, CDR2 YYREEE (reference sequence). V gave up 0 bases and J gave up 1 base, with 9 bases separating them. The CDR3 spans 15 residues.

The rearrangement uses TRBV9 and TRBJ1-4, with a tentative D call TRBD1 (5 bases). Germline V gives CDR1 SGDLS, CDR2 YYNGEE. The ends were cut back, 2 bases at V and 8 bases at J, with 10 bases in the middle. The CDR3 consists of 13 residues. Written as DNA, the CDR3 is TGTGCCAGCAGCGTGGCTTCAGGGGAAAAACTGTTTTTT. Protein sequence: CASSVASGEKLFF.

The CDR3 nucleotides are TGTGCCAGCAGCGCAGATCCCGGGACTAGCGGGGGGATAACCTACGAGCAGTACTTC. Its protein is CASSADPGTSGGITYEQYF. V usage is TRBV9 and J usage is TRBJ2-7, with TRBD2 matching 15 bases. After removal of 3 bases from V and 2 bases from J, the junction contained 12 bases not matched to a gene. CDR3 length: 19 amino acids. From germline, CDR1 is SGDLS and CDR2 YYNGEE.

The chain combines TRBV13 with TRBJ2-7; TRBD2 aligns across 12 bases. Germline assignment: CDR1 PRHDT and CDR2 FYEKMQ (reference sequence). V trimming: 0 bases; J trimming: 0 bases; junction bases outside the gene matches: 6. The length of the CDR3 is 18 residues. The DNA of the CDR3 is TGTGCCAGCAGCTTAGGCCTGGAACTAGCGGGAGGCTCCTACGAGCAGTACTTC. Its translation: CASSLGLELAGGSYEQYF.

The chain joins TRBV5-1 to TRBJ1-2; D gene unclear. The germline gives CDR1 SGHRS, CDR2 YFSETQ. Trimming took off 4 bases at V and 3 bases at J, with 16 bases between the two ends. The CDR3 length is 15 residues. CDR3 coding DNA: TGCGCCAGCAGCCAATTTTTCCTTGACGACTATGGCTACACCTTC. As protein: CASSQFFLDDYGYTF.

CDR3 in DNA: TGTGCCACCTTATCGCGGACTAGCACAGATACGCAGTATTTT. It encodes CATLSRTSTDTQYF. V usage is TRBV28 and J usage is TRBJ2-3, with D maybe TRBD2 (5 bases). CDR1 and CDR2 from the germline V gene are MDHEN and SYDVKM. CDR3 length: 14 amino acids. Trimming removed 10 bases at V and 0 bases at J, with 14 bases between.

The chain combines TRBV28 with TRBJ2-1; 9 bases are shared with TRBD1. The CDR3 runs to 12 residues. The V gene's germline CDR1 is MDHEN and CDR2 SYDVKM. V was pared by 6 bases and J by 14 bases, with 8 bases of the junction left unmatched. CDR3 sequence reads: CASSPGDRDEFF. CDR3 DNA: TGTGCCAGCAGCCCTGGGGACAGGGATGAGTTCTTC.

This chain uses TRBV30 with TRBJ2-7; possible D gene TRBD1, 5 bases. CDR3 length equals 13 residues. V was cut by 2 bases and J by 3 bases, with 11 bases left in between. Germline CDR1 and CDR2: GTSNPN and SVGIG (reference sequence). The CDR3 is CAWSSKGIYEQYF. The CDR3 nucleotides read TGTGCCTGGAGTTCGAAGGGGATCTACGAGCAGTACTTC.

The chain employs TRBV2 and TRBJ2-7; D ambiguous. The germline V and J ends were trimmed by 3 bases and 2 bases, with 8 bases remaining between them. Per germline, CDR1 SNHLY and CDR2 FYNNEI. The length of the CDR3 is 13 residues. The CDR3 here is CASSDRIPYEQYF. CDR3 coding DNA: TGTGCCAGCAGTGACAGAATCCCCTACGAGCAGTACTTC.

The chain has TRBV30 and TRBJ2-3, with D perhaps matching TRBD2 (5 bases). CDR3 length equals 19 residues. Trimming took off 0 bases at V and 2 bases at J, with 24 bases between the two ends. CDR1 and CDR2 (germline): GTSNPN, SVGIG (reference sequence). The CDR3 DNA reads as TGTGCCTGGAGTGTGGACCTCCCCCTCGGGGTTAGCCCCACAGATACGCAGTATTTT. Translated, it gives CAWSVDLPLGVSPTDTQYF.

This rearrangement joins TRBV30 to TRBJ2-7, with D possibly TRBD1 on 6 matching bases. V was pared by 3 bases and J by 1 base, with 16 bases between. The germline V gene has CDR1 GTSNPN and CDR2 SVGIG (reference sequence). The CDR3 covers 15 residues. CDR3 protein: CAWRPPTQGSYEQYF. The CDR3, as DNA: TGTGCCTGGAGACCCCCAACACAGGGATCCTACGAGCAGTACTTC.